A selection of T cell receptor beta chains follows, all from one sample in a study of control samples from healthy donors and cancer patients. TCRdb keeps only in-frame clones here, not all; method: immunoSEQ multiplex PCR. This table has 160,000 or so clones, 95% to 96% appearing once. The sequenced sample consisted of blood. All receptors derive from a woman aged 30 to 39 in good health. Each CDR3 is given with its conserved first and last residue. The D gene is left open where the match is weak. Clone size appears in some rows only: once, few, many, or a class for an expanded clone.

- | TRBJ2-7 | 14 | once | TRBV2 | TGTGCCAGCAGTGAGGAGGGCAATTTCTACGAGCAGTACTTC | CASSEEGNFYEQYF
TRBD1 | TRBJ2-7 | 16 | - | TRBV19 | TGTGCCAGTAGTCCGAAGGGACAGGCGGTAGGTTACGAGCAGTACTTC | CASSPKGQAVGYEQYF
TRBD2 | TRBJ2-1 | 17 | - | TRBV7-9 | TGTGCCAGCAGCCGTATGATGGGGACTAGTGATTACAATGAGCAGTTCTTC | CASSRMMGTSDYNEQFF
TRBD1 | TRBJ2-7 | 15 | - | TRBV6-5 | TGTGCCAGCAGGGGGCGGACAGGCGTTGGCTACGAGCAGTACTTC | CASRGRTGVGYEQYF
- | TRBJ2-7 | 14 | - | TRBV5-1 | TGCGCCAGCAGCCCGGGAGTCCGCTCCTACGAGCAGTACTTC | CASSPGVRSYEQYF
TRBD1 | TRBJ2-3 | 14 | - | TRBV19 | TGTGCCAGTAGTCCGGACAGGGACTTCGATACGCAGTATTTT | CASSPDRDFDTQYF
- | TRBJ1-1 | 12 | - | TRBV30 | TGTGCCTGGAGTTCAGGCGGCACTGAAGCTTTCTTT | CAWSSGGTEAFF
- | TRBJ2-5 | 15 | once | TRBV28 | TGTGCCAGCAGTAAAGGAAACCGATACCAAGAGACCCAGTACTTC | CASSKGNRYQETQYF
TRBD2 | TRBJ2-1 | 16 | - | TRBV19 | TGTGCCAGTAGTATCTCGGGAGGGCCAATCTACAATGAGCAGTTCTTC | CASSISGGPIYNEQFF
TRBD1 | TRBJ1-1 | 17 | - | TRBV14 | TGTGCCAGCAGCCTCCGACAGGGACTCCCCGGAGGCACTGAAGCTTTCTTT | CASSLRQGLPGGTEAFF
- | TRBJ2-6 | 13 | once | TRBV7-3 | TGTGCCAGCAGCTTAACTGGGGCCAACGTCCTGACTTTC | CASSLTGANVLTF
- | TRBJ2-1 | 15 | - | TRBV6-4 | TGTGCCAGCAGTCACACCGGGGCTGACTACAATGAGCAGTTCTTC | CASSHTGADYNEQFF
- | TRBJ1-2 | 13 | - | TRBV7-7 | TGTGCTAGCAGCCCTGGACACGGCTCCAGCTACACCTTC | CASSPGHGSSYTF
- | TRBJ2-3 | 14 | - | TRBV11-2 | TGTGCCAGCAGCTCCAGCGGAAGCACAGATACGCAGTATTTT | CASSSSGSTDTQYF
- | TRBJ1-4 | 15 | - | TRBV7-9 | TGTGCCAGCAGGCCTTTGACAGGACTTAATGAAAAACTGTTTTTT | CASRPLTGLNEKLFF
TRBD2 | TRBJ2-1 | 15 | once | TRBV6-1 | TGTGCCAGCAGTGAAGGGACTAGCGAGTACAATGAGCAGTTCTTC | CASSEGTSEYNEQFF
TRBD2 | TRBJ2-1 | 16 | - | TRBV29-1 | TGCAGCGTTGACTCGGAGCGGGGGGGCCGGGGCAATGAGCAGTTCTTC | CSVDSERGGRGNEQFF
- | TRBJ2-7 | 14 | - | TRBV28 | TGTGCCAGCAGAGCTACAGGGTACTCCTACGAGCAGTACTTC | CASRATGYSYEQYF
- | TRBJ1-5 | 16 | - | TRBV5-8 | TGTGCCAGCAGCTTGCTGACAAGCTATAGCAATCAGCCCCAGCATTTT | CASSLLTSYSNQPQHF
- | TRBJ1-1 | 11 | - | TRBV15 | TGTGCCACCTTTGGACGCGGCGAAGCTTTCTTT | CATFGRGEAFF
- | TRBJ2-3 | 16 | - | TRBV6-2/TRBV6-3 | TGTGCCAGCAGTTACTCTCGGGAAGAAGGCACAGATACGCAGTATTTT | CASSYSREEGTDTQYF
- | TRBJ2-1 | 14 | - | TRBV5-1 | TGCGCCAGCAGCTTGGCTGGGGGAAGGGATGAGCAGTTCTTC | CASSLAGGRDEQFF
- | TRBJ1-6 | 12 | - | TRBV30 | TGTGCCTGGAGTGATCCTCCCTCACCCCTCCACTTT | CAWSDPPSPLHF
TRBD1 | TRBJ1-1 | 14 | - | TRBV6-2/TRBV6-3 | TGTGCCAGCAGTTACCAGGGGGTTATTACTGAAGCTTTCTTT | CASSYQGVITEAFF
TRBD2 | TRBJ2-7 | 15 | - | TRBV29-1 | TGCAGCGTCGGGACTAGCGGTATCCTCTCCTACGAGCAGTACTTC | CSVGTSGILSYEQYF
- | TRBJ2-5 | 12 | - | TRBV25-1 | TGTGCCAGCAGTGCACAGGATCCGACCCAGTACTTC | CASSAQDPTQYF
- | TRBJ2-2 | 15 | once | TRBV24-1 | TGTGCCACCCGCGGGGACGGAGCGAACACCGGGGAGCTGTTTTTT | CATRGDGANTGELFF
TRBD1 | TRBJ1-2 | 16 | - | TRBV2 | TGTGCCACTACGGGCGGGGGACAGGGGGCTAACTATGGCTACACCTTC | CATTGGGQGANYGYTF
- | TRBJ1-1 | 14 | - | TRBV2 | TGTGCCAGCAGGACCAGGGGATTAGAAGTTGAGGCTTTCTTT | CASRTRGLEVEAFF
TRBD1 | TRBJ1-2 | 17 | - | TRBV19 | TGTGCCAGTAGTTCAAGGCTAGGACAGGGAAAGTGGAGCGGCTACACCTTC | CASSSRLGQGKWSGYTF
TRBD1 | TRBJ2-2 | 14 | - | TRBV10-1 | TGCGCCAGCAGTATGACAGGGGTCACCGGGGAGCTGTTTTTT | CASSMTGVTGELFF
- | TRBJ2-7 | 13 | once | TRBV28 | TGTGCCAGTGGAGGAGCCCAATCCTACGAGCAGTACTTC | CASGGAQSYEQYF
TRBD1 | TRBJ1-1 | 15 | - | TRBV7-9 | TGTGCCAGCAGCTCATACAGGGGATTCTACACTGAAGCTTTCTTT | CASSSYRGFYTEAFF
- | TRBJ2-4 | 16 | - | TRBV15 | TGTGCCACCAGCAGAGATGGGGTTGTAGCCAAAAACATTCAGTACTTC | CATSRDGVVAKNIQYF
- | TRBJ2-1 | 14 | - | TRBV6-5 | TGTGCCAGCTCCCAAGGGGTGGGGTCCTATGAGCAGTTCTTC | CASSQGVGSYEQFF
- | TRBJ2-3 | 14 | - | TRBV14 | TGTGCCAGCTCCCGACTAGTCGGCACAGATACGCAGTATTTT | CASSRLVGTDTQYF
- | TRBJ2-5 | 17 | - | TRBV28 | TGTGCCAGCAGGGAGCTCCCCTTCGGGGGTCTTACAGAGACCCAGTACTTC | CASRELPFGGLTETQYF
- | TRBJ1-2 | 17 | - | TRBV5-1 | TGCGCCAGCAGCCCGGGTGGCGGGCCCGGGATGTCCTATGGCTACACCTTC | CASSPGGGPGMSYGYTF
TRBD1 | TRBJ1-6 | 16 | - | TRBV28 | TGTGCCAGCAGCCTTTATGTGACAGGGATAAATTCACCCCTCCACTTT | CASSLYVTGINSPLHF
- | TRBJ1-6 | 17 | - | TRBV9 | TGTGCCAGCAGCGCCTTGGACACTAGCTCCTATAATTCACCCCTCCACTTT | CASSALDTSSYNSPLHF
- | TRBJ1-5 | 16 | - | TRBV2 | TGTGCCAGCAGTGAAGCTGAACCGGGCCGCAATCAGCCCCAGCATTTT | CASSEAEPGRNQPQHF
- | TRBJ2-4 | 14 | once | TRBV6-1 | TGTGCCAGCAGTGATGGTCTAGCCAAAAACATTCAGTACTTC | CASSDGLAKNIQYF
- | TRBJ2-6 | 14 | - | TRBV3-1/TRBV3-2 | TGTGCCAGCAGCCAAGACTCTGGGGCCAACGTCCTGACTTTC | CASSQDSGANVLTF
- | TRBJ1-1 | 14 | - | TRBV5-5 | TGTGCCAGCAGCTTGCGGGGAGCGAACACTGAAGCTTTCTTT | CASSLRGANTEAFF
- | TRBJ1-2 | 14 | - | TRBV5-6 | TGTGCCAGCAGCTTGTCAGGGTCTAACTATGGCTACACCTTC | CASSLSGSNYGYTF
- | TRBJ2-7 | 14 | - | TRBV18 | TGTGCCAGCTCCCAGGGACGGATTACCTACGAGCAGTACTTC | CASSQGRITYEQYF
- | TRBJ1-3 | 14 | - | TRBV5-1 | TGCGCCAGCAGCTTCTCGACAGCTGGAAACACCATATATTTT | CASSFSTAGNTIYF
TRBD1 | TRBJ1-2 | 14 | - | TRBV10-3 | TGTGCCATCAGGTCCGGGACAGGGGAGATGGGCTACACCTTC | CAIRSGTGEMGYTF